One sample yielded the 4 T cell receptor beta chains listed below, sequenced in a study of blood T cell repertoires in COVID-19. Using immunoSEQ multiplex PCR, the repertoire was profiled, and TCRdb retains in-frame clones only, with some absent. The sample contains more than 20,000 clones, about 88% of which appear only once. Material: peripheral blood. Receptor source: a human donor with active COVID-19. The donor label of this sample is uncertain.

The chain links TRBV12-3 or TRBV12-4 to TRBJ2-5; no firm D call. The germline V and J ends were trimmed by 7 bases and 3 bases, with 9 bases remaining between them. This CDR3 spans 12 amino acids. The CDR3 nucleotides read TGTGCCAGCACGGGTATCGAAGAGACCCAGTACTTC. It specifies CASTGIEETQYF.

The chain has TRBV9 and TRBJ2-7; 9 nucleotides line up with TRBD2. The CDR3 has 16 amino acids. V shed 0 bases and J 1 base; nucleotides not matched to a gene: 5. CDR1 and CDR2 (germline): SGDLS, YYNGEE. CDR3 bases: TGTGCCAGCAGCGTAGCTGCGGGGGGGTCGTCCTACGAGCAGTACTTC. This encodes CASSVAAGGSSYEQYF.

V and J are TRBV10-3 and TRBJ2-2, with 8 bases matching TRBD2. The V gene end was trimmed by 2 bases and the J gene end by 4 bases; junction bases not matched to a gene: 3. Germline CDR1 ENHRY, CDR2 SYGVKD. The CDR3 is 15 amino acids. CDR3 coding DNA: TGTGCCATCAGTGAGGCGGGGGGTGGCACCGGGGAGCTGTTTTTT. Translation gives CAISEAGGGTGELFF.

The CDR3 protein is CASRRTGDSPLHF. The DNA of the CDR3 is TGTGCCAGCAGAAGGACAGGGGATTCACCCCTCCACTTT. The chain employs TRBV6-6 and TRBJ1-6, with TRBD1 matching over 9 bases. Trimming removed 6 bases from V and 8 bases from J; junction bases left unmatched: 2. Germline V gene data show CDR1 as MNHNY and CDR2 as SVGAGI (reference sequence). This CDR3 contains 13 residues.